This TCR beta chain was captured by sequencing in a study of response to subunit inactivated influenza vaccine. Remarks on this clonotype: Its antigen is currently unknown. One end of the junction is discordant with germline, which a read error may explain.

Germline V gives CDR1 SEHNR, CDR2 FQNEAQ (reference sequence). The CDR3 runs to 12 residues. Study-wide findings and caveats: That few new T cells are recruited by each seasonal influenza vaccination was the authors' suggestion.

TCRdb redid the calling of the RT-PCR reads with MiXCR, one entry per CDR3 protein. The sample has about 540,000 distinct CDR3 sequences; approximately 15% are singletons. This receptor was identified in a man in his forties or fifties who received an inactivated influenza vaccine. Sequences were derived from PBMCs from blood, sampled 11 to 12 days after vaccination. V gene TRBV7-9 combines with J gene TRBJ2-1; the D is unclear. CDR3 DNA sequence: TGTGCCGGCAGCCCGAGAGCTAATGAGCAGTTCTTC. Protein: CAGSPRANEQFF.